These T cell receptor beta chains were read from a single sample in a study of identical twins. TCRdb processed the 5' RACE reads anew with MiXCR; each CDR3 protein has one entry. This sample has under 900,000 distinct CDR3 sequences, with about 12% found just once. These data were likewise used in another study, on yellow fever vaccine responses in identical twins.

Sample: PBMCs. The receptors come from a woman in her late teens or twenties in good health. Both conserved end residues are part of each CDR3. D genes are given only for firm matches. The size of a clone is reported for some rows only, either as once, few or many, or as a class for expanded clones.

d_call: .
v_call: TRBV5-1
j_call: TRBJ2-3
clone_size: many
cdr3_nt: TGCGCCAGCACGGTCGACTTCTTGGTAGATACGCAGTATTTT
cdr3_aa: CASTVDFLVDTQYF

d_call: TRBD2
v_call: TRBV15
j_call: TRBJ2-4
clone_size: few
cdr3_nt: TGTGCCACCAGCGACCTAAGCGGGGGAAGGGCCAAAAACATTCAGTACTTC
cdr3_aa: CATSDLSGGRAKNIQYF

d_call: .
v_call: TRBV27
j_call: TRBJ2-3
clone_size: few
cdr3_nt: TGTGCCAGCAGTTTGTCACCGGGACCAAAATATACGCAGTATTTT
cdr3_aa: CASSLSPGPKYTQYF

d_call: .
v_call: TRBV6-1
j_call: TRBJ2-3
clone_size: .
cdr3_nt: TGTGCCAGCAGGCCCCGGGGGGCCCCCACAGATACGCAGTATTTT
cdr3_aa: CASRPRGAPTDTQYF

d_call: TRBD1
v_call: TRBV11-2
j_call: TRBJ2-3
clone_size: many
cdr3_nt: TGTGCCAGCAGTAAAGACAGGGTCACAGATACGCAGTATTTT
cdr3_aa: CASSKDRVTDTQYF

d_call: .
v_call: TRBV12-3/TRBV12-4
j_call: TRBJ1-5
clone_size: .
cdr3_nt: TGTGCCAGCACCGACGGGGAGGGACAGCCCCAGCATTTT
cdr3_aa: CASTDGEGQPQHF

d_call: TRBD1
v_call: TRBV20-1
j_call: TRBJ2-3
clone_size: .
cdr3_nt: TGCAGTGCTAGGCCCGGACAGGCGATCACAGATACGCAGTATTTT
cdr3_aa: CSARPGQAITDTQYF

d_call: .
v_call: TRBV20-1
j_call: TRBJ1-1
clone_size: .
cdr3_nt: TGCAGTGCTCTTAAGCCGGGACAAGACACTGAAGCTTTCTTT
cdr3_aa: CSALKPGQDTEAFF

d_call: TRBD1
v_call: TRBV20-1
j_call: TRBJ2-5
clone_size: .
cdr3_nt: TGCAGTGCTAGAAGACAGGGCTCCCAAGAGACCCAGTACTTC
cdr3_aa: CSARRQGSQETQYF

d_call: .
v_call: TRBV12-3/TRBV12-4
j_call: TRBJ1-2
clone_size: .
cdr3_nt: TGTGCCAGCAGCCCCTTGGTAGGGGGGCCCTATGGCTACACCTTC
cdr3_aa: CASSPLVGGPYGYTF

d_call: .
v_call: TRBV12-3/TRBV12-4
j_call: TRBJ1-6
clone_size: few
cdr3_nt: TGTGCCAGCAGTTTAGCAACGTATTCACCCCTCCACTTT
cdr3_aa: CASSLATYSPLHF

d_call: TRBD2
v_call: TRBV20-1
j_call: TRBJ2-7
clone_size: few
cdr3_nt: TGCAGTGCTTCGACTAGCGGGAGGTCCCAGTACTTC
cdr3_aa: CSASTSGRSQYF

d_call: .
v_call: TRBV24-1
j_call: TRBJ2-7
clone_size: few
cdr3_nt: TGTGCCACCAGTGATTCACAGGGAGCTGACGAGCAGTACTTC
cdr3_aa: CATSDSQGADEQYF

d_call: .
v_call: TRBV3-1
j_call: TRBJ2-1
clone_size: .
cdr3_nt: TGTGCCACTAAGCCGGGGCAGAGTAACAATGAGCAGTTCTTC
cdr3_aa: CATKPGQSNNEQFF

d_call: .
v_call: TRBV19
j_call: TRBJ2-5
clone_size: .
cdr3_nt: TGTGCCAGTAGTACCTTTGCCGGGGTACGCCAAGAGACCCAGTACTTC
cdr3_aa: CASSTFAGVRQETQYF

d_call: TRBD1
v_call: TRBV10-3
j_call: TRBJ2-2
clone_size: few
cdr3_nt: TGTGCCATCAGGCCCGGGACAGGGAAGACCGGGGAGCTGTTTTTT
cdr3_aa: CAIRPGTGKTGELFF

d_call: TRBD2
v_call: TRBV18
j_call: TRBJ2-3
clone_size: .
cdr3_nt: TGTGCCAGCTCACTACAGGGGACTAGCGGGACAGATACGCAGTATTTT
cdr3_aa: CASSLQGTSGTDTQYF

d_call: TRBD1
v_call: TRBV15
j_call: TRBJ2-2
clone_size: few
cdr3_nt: TGTGCCACTAGGGGACAGGGGCTCGGGGAGCTGTTTTTT
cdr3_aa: CATRGQGLGELFF

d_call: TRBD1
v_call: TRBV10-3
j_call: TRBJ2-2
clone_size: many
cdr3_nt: TGTGCCATCAGTAATCCGGGACAGCCGAGAACCGGGGAGCTGTTTTTT
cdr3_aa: CAISNPGQPRTGELFF

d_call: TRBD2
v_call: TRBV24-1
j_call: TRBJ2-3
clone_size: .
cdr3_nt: TGTGCCACCAGTGATCCCGAGACTAGCGGAAGCACAGATACGCAGTATTTT
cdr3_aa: CATSDPETSGSTDTQYF

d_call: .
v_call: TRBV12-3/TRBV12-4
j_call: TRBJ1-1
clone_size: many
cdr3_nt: TGTGCCGGCACCAAGATGAACACTGAAGCTTTCTTT
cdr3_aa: CAGTKMNTEAFF

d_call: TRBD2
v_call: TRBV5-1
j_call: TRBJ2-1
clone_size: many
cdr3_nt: TGCGCCAGAGGAGCGGGAGGGAACAATGAGCAGTTCTTC
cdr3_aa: CARGAGGNNEQFF

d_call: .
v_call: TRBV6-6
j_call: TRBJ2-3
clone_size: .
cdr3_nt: TGTGCCACCGGGAGCGATACGCAGTATTTT
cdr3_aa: CATGSDTQYF

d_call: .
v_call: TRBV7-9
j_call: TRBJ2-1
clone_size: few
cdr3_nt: TGTGCCAGCAGCTTAGTCCTAGGAGACAATGAGCAGTTCTTC
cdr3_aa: CASSLVLGDNEQFF

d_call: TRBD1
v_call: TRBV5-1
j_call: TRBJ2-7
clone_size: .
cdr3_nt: TGCGCCAGCAGCTTCTGGGACAGTAACTACGAGCAGTACTTC
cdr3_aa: CASSFWDSNYEQYF

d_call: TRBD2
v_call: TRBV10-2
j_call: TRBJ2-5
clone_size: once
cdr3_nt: TGCGCCAGCAGTGAGCCGGGACTAGCGGGAGGGCTTGAGACCCAGTACTTC
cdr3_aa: CASSEPGLAGGLETQYF

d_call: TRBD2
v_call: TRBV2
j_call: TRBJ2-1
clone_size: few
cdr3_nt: TGTGCCAGCAGTGAATCCATGACTAGCGGGAAAGAGCAGTTCTTC
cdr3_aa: CASSESMTSGKEQFF

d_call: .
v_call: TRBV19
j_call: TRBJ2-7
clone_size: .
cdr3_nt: TGTGCCAGTAGTACGGGCACCCTGATCGAGCAGTACTTC
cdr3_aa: CASSTGTLIEQYF

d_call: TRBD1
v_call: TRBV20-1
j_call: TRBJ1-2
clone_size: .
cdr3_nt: TGCAGTGCTAGCCAACAGGGGAGCTATGGCTACACCTTC
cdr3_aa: CSASQQGSYGYTF

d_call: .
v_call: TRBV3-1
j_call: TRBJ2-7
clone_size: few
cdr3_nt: TGTGCCAGCAGTCTACAACAAAAGTCCTCCTACGAGCAGTACTTC
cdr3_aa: CASSLQQKSSYEQYF

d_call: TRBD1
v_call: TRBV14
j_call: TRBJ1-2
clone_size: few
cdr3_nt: TGTGCCAGCAGCCAATCAAACAGGGGGCTGCATGGCTACACCTTC
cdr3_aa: CASSQSNRGLHGYTF

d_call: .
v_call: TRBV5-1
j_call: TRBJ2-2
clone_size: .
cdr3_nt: TGCGCCAGCAGCTCCTCAGCTCCCCGGGAGCTGTTTTTT
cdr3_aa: CASSSSAPRELFF

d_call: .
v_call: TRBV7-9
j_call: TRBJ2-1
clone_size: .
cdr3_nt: TGTGCCAGCAGCTTAGGACCGCAGCAGTTCTTC
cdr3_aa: CASSLGPQQFF

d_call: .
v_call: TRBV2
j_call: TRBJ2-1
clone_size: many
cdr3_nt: TGTGCCAGCAGTGAATGGACAGCTAACAATGAGCAGTTCTTC
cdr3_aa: CASSEWTANNEQFF

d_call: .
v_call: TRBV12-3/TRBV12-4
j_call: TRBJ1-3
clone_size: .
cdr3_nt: TGTGCCAGCAGTTTCTCCTTAGGGGCGTTTGGCACCATATATTTT
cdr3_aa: CASSFSLGAFGTIYF

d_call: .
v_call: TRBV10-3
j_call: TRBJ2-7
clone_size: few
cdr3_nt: TGTGCCATCAGTGAAAGGAGGCAGGACCACTCCTACGAGCAGTACTTC
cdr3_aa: CAISERRQDHSYEQYF

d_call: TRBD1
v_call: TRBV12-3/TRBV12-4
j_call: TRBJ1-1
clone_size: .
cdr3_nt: TGTGCCAGCAGCCGCGGGGGGACAGTGAACACTGAAGCTTTCTTT
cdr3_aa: CASSRGGTVNTEAFF

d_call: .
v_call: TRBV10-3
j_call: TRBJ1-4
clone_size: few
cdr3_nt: TGTGCCATCAGTGAGGGGCCAGCAACTAATGAAAAACTGTTTTTT
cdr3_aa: CAISEGPATNEKLFF

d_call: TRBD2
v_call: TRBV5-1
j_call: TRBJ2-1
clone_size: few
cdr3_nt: TGCGCCAGCAGCTCAGCGGGACCGGGCAATGAGCAGTTCTTC
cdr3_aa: CASSSAGPGNEQFF

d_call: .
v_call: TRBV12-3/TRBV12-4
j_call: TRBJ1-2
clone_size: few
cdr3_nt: TGTGCCAGCAGTCAGGGCCTTCCTTATGGCTACACCTTC
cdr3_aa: CASSQGLPYGYTF

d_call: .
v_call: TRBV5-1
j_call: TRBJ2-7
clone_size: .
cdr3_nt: TGCGCCAGCAGCCCTACCGGGCGTACCTACGAGCAGTACTTC
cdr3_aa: CASSPTGRTYEQYF

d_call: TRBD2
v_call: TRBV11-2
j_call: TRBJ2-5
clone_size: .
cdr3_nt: TGTGCCAGCAGCTACGGGACTAGCGGGAGTGAGACCCAGTACTTC
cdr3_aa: CASSYGTSGSETQYF

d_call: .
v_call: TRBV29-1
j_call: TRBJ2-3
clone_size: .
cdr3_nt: TGCAGCGTTGAAGTCCTCACAGATACGCAGTATTTT
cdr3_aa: CSVEVLTDTQYF

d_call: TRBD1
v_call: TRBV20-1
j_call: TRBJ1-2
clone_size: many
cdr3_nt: TGCAGTGCCTGGACAGGAAGATATGGCTACACCTTC
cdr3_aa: CSAWTGRYGYTF

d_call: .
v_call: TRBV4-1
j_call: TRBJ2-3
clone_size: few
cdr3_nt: TGCGCCAGCAAGGTGGATCCAAACCCCACAGATACGCAGTATTTT
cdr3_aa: CASKVDPNPTDTQYF

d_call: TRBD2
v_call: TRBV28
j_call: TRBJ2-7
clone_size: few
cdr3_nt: TGTGCCAGCAGTATCGGACTAGTCTACGAGCAGTACTTC
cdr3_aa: CASSIGLVYEQYF

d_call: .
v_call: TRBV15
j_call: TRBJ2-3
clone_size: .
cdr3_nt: TGTGCCACCAGCAGTGGGGGTGTGGCAGATACGCAGTATTTT
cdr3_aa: CATSSGGVADTQYF

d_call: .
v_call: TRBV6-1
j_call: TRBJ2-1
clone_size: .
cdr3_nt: TGTGCCAGCAGCGGGCTGACAAGAGATGAGCAGTTCTTC
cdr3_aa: CASSGLTRDEQFF

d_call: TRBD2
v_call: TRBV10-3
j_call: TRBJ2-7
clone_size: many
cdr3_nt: TGTGCCACCAAGCGGGAGAACGACGAGCAGTACTTC
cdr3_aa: CATKRENDEQYF

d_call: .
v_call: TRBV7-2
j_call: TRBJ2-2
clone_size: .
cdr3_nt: TGTGCCAGCAGCTTAGTGGGCAGTGTCACCGGGGAGCTGTTTTTT
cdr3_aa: CASSLVGSVTGELFF

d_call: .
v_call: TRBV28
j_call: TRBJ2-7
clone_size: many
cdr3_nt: TGTGCCAGCAGGAGCTCCTACGAGCAGTACTTC
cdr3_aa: CASRSSYEQYF

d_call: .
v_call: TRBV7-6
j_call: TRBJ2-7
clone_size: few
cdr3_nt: TGTGCCAGCAGCTTAGAGGTTCGGGCGGGAAGTTACGAGCAGTACTTC
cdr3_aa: CASSLEVRAGSYEQYF

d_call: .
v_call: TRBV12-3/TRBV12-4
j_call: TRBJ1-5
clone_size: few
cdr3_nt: TGTGCCAGCAAAACACGACAGGTAAATAGCAATCAGCCCCAGCATTTT
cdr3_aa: CASKTRQVNSNQPQHF

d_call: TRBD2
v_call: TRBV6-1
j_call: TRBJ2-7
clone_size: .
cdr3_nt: TGTGCCAGCACCCCCACCCGAATAGCGGGAGATCCCTACGAGCAGTACTTC
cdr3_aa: CASTPTRIAGDPYEQYF

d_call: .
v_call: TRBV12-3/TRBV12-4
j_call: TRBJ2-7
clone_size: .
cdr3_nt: TGTGCCAGCAGTTTAGGGACCATACAATACGAGCAGTACTTC
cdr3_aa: CASSLGTIQYEQYF